The 14 T cell receptor beta chains below come from one sample, sequenced in a study of monozygotic twins with inflammatory bowel disease. Each CDR3 protein gets one entry in TCRdb, which reprocessed the 5' RACE reads and gives no DNA. This sample's clone table lists more than 75,000 distinct CDR3 sequences. The sequencing sample was made of blood. These receptors were obtained from a human donor with ulcerative colitis or Crohn's disease, or a healthy co-twin of an affected twin (not recorded which).

This sequence joins TRBV7-3 and TRBJ2-2; TCRdb proposes TRBD1, but this gene call is untestable without DNA. This CDR3 has 14 amino acids. Looked up from germline, CDR1 is SGHTA and CDR2 is FQGTGA. The CDR3: CASSFTRDSGELFF.

The chain is built from TRBV29-1 and TRBJ2-1; checking the TCRdb D call of TRBD1 is not possible without DNA. Per germline, CDR1 SQVTM and CDR2 ANQGSEA. The CDR3 consists of 14 residues. CDR3 sequence reads: CSSRQGIAYNEQFF.

This chain uses TRBV29-1 with TRBJ1-1. Germline CDR1 and CDR2: SQVTM and ANQGSEA. The CDR3 is 13 residues long. CDR3 amino acids: CSVVGYSDTEAFF.

The rearrangement joins TRBV3-1 to TRBJ1-6; TCRdb picks TRBD1, but there is no DNA to check that call. The germline gives CDR1 LGHDT, CDR2 YNNKEL (reference sequence). The CDR3 is 16 residues long. The CDR3: CASSRPLGQGNSPLHF.

The rearrangement joins TRBV27 to TRBJ1-5; TCRdb's D call, TRBD1, is unchecked because there is no DNA. Germline CDR1 reads MNHEY; CDR2 reads SMNVEV (reference sequence). The CDR3 is 15 amino acids. This chain's CDR3 is CASSSRDGYNQPQHF.

This clonotype is called medium-sized (0.01 to 0.1%) based on its frequency. The J gene is TRBJ2-1, the V gene TRBV3-1; no DNA is available, so the TRBD1 call from TCRdb remains unchecked. Germline CDR1 is LGHDT and CDR2 is YNNKEL (reference sequence). The CDR3 is 15 amino acids. Here the CDR3 reads CASSQGGGPRNEQFF.

The rearrangement uses TRBV14 and TRBJ2-4; TCRdb calls TRBD1, which cannot be checked without DNA. Germline CDR1 is SGHDN and CDR2 is FVKESK. The CDR3 runs 14 residues. CDR3 sequence reads: CASSQTRQGTIQYF.

The chain employs TRBV19 and TRBJ1-2. The CDR3 sequence is 15 residues long. Germline CDR1 LNHDA, CDR2 SQIVND (reference sequence). The CDR3 sequence is CASSNVAGQWNGYTF.

This chain links TRBV9 with TRBJ1-2; TCRdb proposes TRBD1, but this gene call is untestable without DNA. The CDR3 has 15 amino acids. Germline loops: CDR1 SGDLS, CDR2 YYNGEE. This chain's CDR3 is CASSVSGQSVGGYTF.

This chain connects TRBV25-1 to TRBJ2-1; TCRdb selects TRBD2, and the lack of DNA leaves this call unchecked. The CDR3 is 15 amino acids. Germline V gives CDR1 MGHDK, CDR2 SYGVNS. CDR3 sequence reads: CASSEPGLGYHEQFF.

This CDR3 reads CASSQGGRPSNYGYTF. The chain couples TRBV4-2 to TRBJ1-2. The CDR3 has 16 amino acids. Germline CDR1 is LGHNA and CDR2 is YNFKEQ.

The CDR3 spells CASSPPPGLAGGPYNEQFF. The chain uses TRBV5-1 and TRBJ2-1; lacking DNA, the TRBD2 call made by TCRdb goes unchecked. The germline gives CDR1 SGHRS, CDR2 YFSETQ. The CDR3 loop spans 19 amino acids.

The chain combines TRBV10-3 with TRBJ2-7; TCRdb calls TRBD1, which cannot be checked without DNA. The CDR3 sequence is 13 residues long. The germline V gene has CDR1 ENHRY and CDR2 SYGVKD. CDR3 region: CAVRRGQGDEQYF.

The rearrangement uses TRBV11-2 and TRBJ2-1. The CDR3 extends over 14 amino acids. In germline, CDR1 is SGHAT, CDR2 FQNNGV. The CDR3 loop is CASSLRQSYNEQFF.